The 20 T cell receptor beta chains given below trace back to one sample, sequenced in a study of blood T cell repertoires in COVID-19. Profiled with immunoSEQ multiplex PCR; TCRdb holds only in-frame clones, not every one. The sample carries 150,000 to 200,000 clones, approximately 92% recorded once. What was sequenced was peripheral blood. The receptors were gathered from a woman in her fifties or sixties with acute or convalescent COVID-19.

The J gene is TRBJ1-6, the V gene TRBV2; D remains ambiguous. V was pared by 6 bases and J by 11 bases, with 8 bases between. This CDR3 has 11 residues. Germline CDR1 reads SNHLY; CDR2 reads FYNNEI. The CDR3 loop reads CASSLGAPLHF. The CDR3 DNA is TGTGCCAGCAGCCTCGGGGCACCCCTCCACTTT.

V gene TRBV29-1 combines with J gene TRBJ1-5, with TRBD1 as a possible D gene (6 bases). The CDR3 covers 13 residues. The ends were cut back, 7 bases at V and 3 bases at J, with 13 bases in the middle. CDR1 is SQVTM and CDR2 is ANQGSEA in the germline V gene. DNA of the CDR3: TGCAGCGCCACTCAGGGGCTCAATCAGCCCCAGCATTTT. Amino acid sequence: CSATQGLNQPQHF.

This clone was picked up a small number of times. This rearrangement joins TRBV3-1 (or the pseudogene TRBV3-2) to TRBJ1-1, with unresolved D. The CDR3 is made up of 12 amino acids. V lost 5 bases to trimming and J lost 1 base, with 5 bases between them. The germline CDR1 and CDR2 sequences are LGHDT and YNNKEL (reference sequence). CDR3 DNA: TGTGCCAGCAGCTACAGGAACACTGAAGCTTTCTTT. The encoded protein is CASSYRNTEAFF.

This chain uses TRBV7-9 with TRBJ1-2, with D perhaps matching TRBD1 (5 bases). The length of the CDR3 is 13 residues. V lost 8 bases and J 0 bases, leaving 10 bases between the germline ends. Germline-derived CDR1 and CDR2 are SEHNR and FQNEAQ (reference sequence). The DNA for the CDR3 is TGTGCCAGCGGCCCGGACACTAACTATGGCTACACCTTC. This codes for CASGPDTNYGYTF.

The rearrangement joins TRBV6-2 or TRBV6-3 to TRBJ1-5, with 9 positions matching TRBD1. The CDR3 spans 18 residues. CDR1 is MNHEY and CDR2 is SVGEGT in the germline V gene. The V segment lost 0 bases and the J segment 9 bases; nucleotides outside the gene matches: 15. Here the CDR3 reads CASSYSIRTRDRGRPQHF. As DNA, the CDR3 is TGTGCCAGCAGTTACTCCATCCGGACCAGAGACAGGGGGAGGCCCCAGCATTTT.

The rearrangement links TRBV24-1 to TRBJ1-1; D may be TRBD1 (6 bases). Germline V gene data show CDR1 as KGHDR and CDR2 as SFDVKD. This CDR3 has 13 amino acids. The V end was cut by 4 bases, the J end by 7 bases, with 12 bases between. The DNA for the CDR3 is TGTGCCACCAGTGACATGACAGGATTTGAAGCTTTCTTT. It yields the protein CATSDMTGFEAFF.

V and J are TRBV28 and TRBJ2-1; 8 bases align to TRBD1. CDR1 and CDR2 from the germline V gene are MDHEN and SYDVKM. This CDR3 is 14 amino acids long. The junction had 6 bases not matched to a gene; V was cut back by 6 bases and J by 5 bases. CDR3 in DNA: TGTGCCAGCAGCAGACAGGGGTTAGACAATGAGCAGTTCTTC. Protein sequence: CASSRQGLDNEQFF.

The V gene is TRBV18, the J gene TRBJ1-6; TRBD1 is a possible D gene (5 bases). Per the germline V gene, CDR1 is KGHSH and CDR2 is LQKENI. The CDR3 has 15 residues. V lost 2 bases and J lost 10, with 15 bases in between. CDR3 bases: TGTGCCAGCTCACCAGGGACGGGGGGGATCTCACCCCTCCACTTT. Translating gives CASSPGTGGISPLHF.

The chain couples TRBV28 to TRBJ2-1; 11 bases are shared with TRBD1. The germline gives CDR1 MDHEN, CDR2 SYDVKM. Trimming took 3 bases from V and 7 from J; bases not matched to a gene: 11. The CDR3 length is 17 residues. CDR3 sequence (DNA): TGTGCCAGCAGTTTGTTAGTTCGGGGACAGGGGGTGAATGAGCAGTTCTTC. It encodes CASSLLVRGQGVNEQFF.

This chain's CDR3 is CASSLIRGRDTEAFF. Written as DNA, the CDR3 is TGTGCCAGCAGCTTGATACGCGGACGGGATACTGAAGCTTTCTTT. The chain recombines TRBV5-6 with TRBJ1-1; D unclear. Per germline, CDR1 SGHDT and CDR2 YYEEEE. The germline V and J ends were trimmed by 1 base and 5 bases, with 15 bases remaining between them. There are 15 residues in the CDR3.

The chain employs TRBV27 and TRBJ2-2; the match to TRBD2 covers 11 bases. V trimming: 2 bases; J trimming: 5 bases; junction bases outside the gene matches: 1. Germline CDR1 is MNHEY and CDR2 is SMNVEV (reference sequence). This CDR3 is 15 amino acids long. Here the CDR3 reads CASSLLAGGTGELFF. The CDR3 DNA reads TGTGCCAGCAGTTTACTAGCGGGGGGTACCGGGGAGCTGTTTTTT.

The chain uses TRBV11-2 and TRBJ2-4; D is perhaps TRBD1 (6 bases). Germline V gene data show CDR1 as SGHAT and CDR2 as FQNNGV. Trimming left V 5 bases short and J 6 bases short, with 17 bases between. The CDR3 covers 15 residues. The CDR3 DNA sequence: TGTGCCAGCAGCCCGACAGGATCAACGGGAAACATTCAGTACTTC. Its translation is CASSPTGSTGNIQYF.

The chain joins TRBV19 to TRBJ2-3; TRBD1 matches 8 bases. Looked up from germline, CDR1 is LNHDA and CDR2 is SQIVND (reference sequence). V lost 7 bases and J lost 0; bases outside the gene matches: 6. The CDR3 is made up of 15 amino acids. The CDR3 spells CASTRTGTSTDTQYF. The DNA for the CDR3 is TGTGCCAGTACTAGGACAGGGACAAGCACAGATACGCAGTATTTT.

The chain links TRBV2 to TRBJ1-5; 8 bases are shared with TRBD1. The CDR3 contains 13 residues. Germline V gene sequence: CDR1 SNHLY, CDR2 FYNNEI. V gave up 6 bases and J gave up 6 bases; unmatched junction bases: 4. CDR3 amino acids: CASRGQAGQPQHF. The CDR3 region has the DNA TGTGCCAGCAGGGGACAGGCGGGTCAGCCCCAGCATTTT.

The J gene is TRBJ2-2, the V gene TRBV28, with a weak D call TRBD1 (5 bases). Germline CDR1 MDHEN, CDR2 SYDVKM. With 5 bases removed from V and 6 bases from J, the gap between germline ends came to 22 bases. The CDR3 contains 17 residues. CDR3 loop: CASSGAFSKISAGELFF. The CDR3 DNA follows: TGTGCCAGCAGTGGGGCTTTCTCCAAAATTTCTGCCGGGGAGCTGTTTTTT. Full variable domain (missing parts from reference TRBV28 and TRBJ2-2): DVKVTQSSRYLVKRTGEKVFLECVQDMDHENMFWYRQDPGLGLRLIYFSYDVKMKEKGDIPEGYSVSREKKERFSLILESASTNQTSMYLCASSGAFSKISAGELFFGEGSRLTVL.

V gene TRBV30 combines with J gene TRBJ2-7; TRBD1 is a possible D gene (5 bases). Per germline, CDR1 GTSNPN and CDR2 SVGIG (reference sequence). The CDR3 extends over 16 amino acids. V was trimmed by 2 bases and J by 0 bases, leaving 17 bases between them. CDR3 amino acids: CAWSPLDSLSSYEQYF. CDR3 bases: TGTGCCTGGAGTCCCTTAGACAGCCTGAGCTCCTACGAGCAGTACTTC.

The chain couples TRBV6-5 to TRBJ2-7; 7 bases agree with TRBD1. Germline V gives CDR1 MNHEY, CDR2 SVGAGI. Trimming removed 0 bases from V and 1 base from J; junction bases left unmatched: 3. This CDR3 contains 15 residues. The CDR3, as DNA: TGTGCCAGCAGTTACTCGGGCAGGGGGTCCTACGAGCAGTACTTC. Amino acid sequence: CASSYSGRGSYEQYF.

This sequence joins TRBV9 and TRBJ1-2, with 7 nucleotides matching TRBD1. CDR3 length: 16 amino acids. The V and J ends lost 4 bases and 1 base, in that order; junction bases with no gene match: 10. Germline V lookup: CDR1 SGDLS, CDR2 YYNGEE. The CDR3 bases are TGTGCCAGCAGCCCCCCCGGGACAGAGCATAACTATGGCTACACCTTC. Translated: CASSPPGTEHNYGYTF.

This rearrangement joins TRBV9 to TRBJ1-1, with 10 bases fitting TRBD1. CDR1 and CDR2 from the germline V gene are SGDLS and YYNGEE. V was pared by 3 bases and J by 1 base, with 6 bases of the junction left unmatched. CDR3 size: 16 residues. The CDR3 loop is CASSEGTGARNTEAFF. The CDR3 coding sequence is TGTGCCAGCAGCGAGGGGACAGGGGCTAGGAACACTGAAGCTTTCTTT.

The chain combines TRBV6-2 or TRBV6-3 with TRBJ1-2, with 10 bases that match TRBD1. The CDR3 loop spans 13 amino acids. The V and J ends lost 5 bases and 6 bases, in that order; junction bases with no gene match: 3. Germline V gene sequence: CDR1 MNHEY, CDR2 SVGEGT. CDR3 sequence reads: CASSPGTGDGYTF. The CDR3 nucleotides are TGTGCCAGCAGTCCCGGGACAGGGGATGGCTACACCTTC.